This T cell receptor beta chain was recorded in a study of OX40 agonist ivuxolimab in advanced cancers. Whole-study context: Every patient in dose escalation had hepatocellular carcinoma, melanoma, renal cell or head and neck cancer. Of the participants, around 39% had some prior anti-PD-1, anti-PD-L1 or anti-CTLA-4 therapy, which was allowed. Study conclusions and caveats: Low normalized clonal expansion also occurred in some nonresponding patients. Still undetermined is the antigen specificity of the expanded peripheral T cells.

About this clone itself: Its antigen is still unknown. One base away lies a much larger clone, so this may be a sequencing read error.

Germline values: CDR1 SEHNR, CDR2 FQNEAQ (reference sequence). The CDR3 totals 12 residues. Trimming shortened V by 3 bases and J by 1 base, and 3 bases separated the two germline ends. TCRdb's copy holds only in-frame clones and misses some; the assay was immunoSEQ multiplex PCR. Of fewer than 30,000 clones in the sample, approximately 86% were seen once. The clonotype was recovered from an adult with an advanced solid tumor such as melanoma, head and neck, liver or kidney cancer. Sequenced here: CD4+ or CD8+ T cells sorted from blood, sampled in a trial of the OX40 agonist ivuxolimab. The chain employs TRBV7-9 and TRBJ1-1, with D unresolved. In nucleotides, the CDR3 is TGTGCCAGCAGCTTTGGGAACACTGAAGCTTTCTTT. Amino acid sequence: CASSFGNTEAFF.